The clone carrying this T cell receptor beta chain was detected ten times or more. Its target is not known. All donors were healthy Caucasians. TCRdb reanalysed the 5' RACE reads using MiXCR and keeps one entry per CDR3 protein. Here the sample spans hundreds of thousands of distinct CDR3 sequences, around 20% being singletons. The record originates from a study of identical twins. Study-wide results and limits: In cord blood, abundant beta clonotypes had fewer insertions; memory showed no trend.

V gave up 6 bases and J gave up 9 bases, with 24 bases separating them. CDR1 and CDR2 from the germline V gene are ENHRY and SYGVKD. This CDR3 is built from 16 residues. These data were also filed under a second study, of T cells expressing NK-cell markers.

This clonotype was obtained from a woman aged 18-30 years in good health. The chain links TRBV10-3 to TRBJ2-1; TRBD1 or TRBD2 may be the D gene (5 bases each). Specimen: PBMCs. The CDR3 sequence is CAIRVGEGPIIGEQFF. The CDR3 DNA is TGTGCCATCAGGGTAGGTGAGGGACCAATTATTGGTGAGCAGTTCTTC.